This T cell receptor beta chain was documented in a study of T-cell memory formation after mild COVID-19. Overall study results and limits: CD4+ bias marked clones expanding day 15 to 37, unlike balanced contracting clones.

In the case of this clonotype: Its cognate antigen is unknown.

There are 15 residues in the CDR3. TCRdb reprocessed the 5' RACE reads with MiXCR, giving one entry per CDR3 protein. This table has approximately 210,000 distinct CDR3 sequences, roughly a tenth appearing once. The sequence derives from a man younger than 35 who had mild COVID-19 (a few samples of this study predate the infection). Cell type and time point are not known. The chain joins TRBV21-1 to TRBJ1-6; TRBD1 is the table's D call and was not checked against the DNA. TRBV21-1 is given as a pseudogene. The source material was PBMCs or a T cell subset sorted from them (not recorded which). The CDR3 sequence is CASSKGTGLFSPLHF. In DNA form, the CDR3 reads TGTGCCAGCAGCAAGGGGACAGGGCTGTTTTCACCCCTCCACTTT.